The 30 T cell receptor beta chains in this list originate from one sample, sequenced in a study of blood T cell repertoires in COVID-19. TCRdb's copy holds only in-frame clones and misses some; the assay was immunoSEQ multiplex PCR. The profile shows hundreds of thousands of clones, 75% to 90% of them singletons. The sequencing input was PBMCs or T cells enriched from blood (not recorded which). Receptors originate from a man between 25 and 39 years old who had recovered from COVID-19.

The chain couples TRBV7-9 to TRBJ2-3; no reliable D call. Between the trimmed V and J ends, which lost 5 bases and 3 bases, there was a span of 9 bases. Germline CDR1 reads SEHNR; CDR2 reads FQNEAQ (reference sequence). This CDR3 spans 13 amino acids. In DNA, the CDR3 is TGTGCCAGCAGCATCCCCGGGACAGATACGCAGTATTTT. It yields the protein CASSIPGTDTQYF.

DNA of the CDR3: TGTGCCAGCAGCAACATCGGGAGCACCAAAAACATTCAGTACTTC. As protein: CASSNIGSTKNIQYF. This chain uses TRBV7-8 with TRBJ2-4, with TRBD2 as a possible D gene (6 bases). Germline V CDR1 and CDR2: SGHVS, FQNEAQ. With 5 bases removed from V and 2 bases from J, the gap between germline ends came to 13 bases. This CDR3 spans 15 amino acids. Complete variable domain (other parts from reference TRBV7-8 and TRBJ2-4): GAGVSQSPRYKVAKRGQDVALRCDPISGHVSLFWYQQALGQGPEFLTYFQNEAQLDKSGLPSDRFFAERPEGSVSTLKIQRTQQEDSAVYLCASSNIGSTKNIQYFGAGTRLSVL.

V gene TRBV28 combines with J gene TRBJ1-4; D ambiguous. V lost 7 bases and J 2 bases, leaving 14 bases between the germline ends. CDR1 MDHEN and CDR2 SYDVKM come from the germline V gene. The CDR3 is 15 amino acids. In DNA, the CDR3 is TGTGCCAGCAAACGCCGGAGGGATACTAATGAAAAACTGTTTTTT. This sequence encodes CASKRRRDTNEKLFF.

The chain carries TRBV29-1 and TRBJ2-6; 8 nucleotides match TRBD2. Germline V gene data show CDR1 as SQVTM and CDR2 as ANQGSEA. The junction had 8 bases not matched to a gene; V was cut back by 1 base and J by 0 bases. The CDR3 spans 18 residues. The CDR3 DNA reads as TGCAGCGTTGAAGCCCGGAAGCGGGAGAACTCTGGGGCCAACGTCCTGACTTTC. Translated, it gives CSVEARKRENSGANVLTF.

The chain is built from TRBV10-3 and TRBJ2-5; the match to TRBD2 covers 10 bases. The CDR3 has 14 residues. From germline, CDR1 is ENHRY and CDR2 SYGVKD. The ends lost 5 bases at V and 4 bases at J; junction bases unmatched: 4. The CDR3 sequence: CAISSLAGVETQYF. The CDR3 nucleotides read TGTGCCATCAGTAGCCTAGCGGGAGTAGAGACCCAGTACTTC.

This chain links TRBV18 with TRBJ1-1; D is ambiguous. Germline-derived CDR1 and CDR2 are KGHSH and LQKENI. The V and J ends lost 0 bases and 1 base respectively, with 12 bases between them. The CDR3 length is 16 residues. DNA of the CDR3: TGTGCCAGCTCACCACCGAACCAGCGGACGAACACTGAAGCTTTCTTT. Translating it yields CASSPPNQRTNTEAFF.

The sample holds a few counts of this clone. The V call is TRBV7-9, the J call TRBJ2-7; D ambiguous. Trimming took 5 bases from V and 5 from J, leaving 7 bases between them. The CDR3 is 11 amino acids. Looked up from germline, CDR1 is SEHNR and CDR2 is FQNEAQ (reference sequence). The CDR3: CASSLRDEQYF. The CDR3 coding sequence is TGTGCCAGCAGCCTTAGAGACGAGCAGTACTTC. The variable domain in full, completed from reference TRBV7-9 and TRBJ2-7, reads DTGVSQNPRHKITKRGQNVTFRCDPISEHNRLYWYRQTLGQGPEFLTYFQNEAQLEKSRLLSDRFSAERPKGSFSTLEIQRTEQGDSAMYLCASSLRDEQYFGPGTRLTVT.

CDR3 coding DNA: TGTGCCAGCAGCCCGACAGGGTCCTACGAGCAGTACTTC. Its protein product is CASSPTGSYEQYF. V usage is TRBV5-4 and J usage is TRBJ2-7; 7 nucleotides match TRBD1. In germline, CDR1 is SGHNT, CDR2 YYREEE (reference sequence). CDR3 size: 13 residues. The J segment lost 1 base and the V segment lost 4 bases, leaving 2 bases of the junction unmatched.

The chain combines TRBV28 with TRBJ2-7; D call uncertain. The CDR3 length is 13 residues. Germline loops: CDR1 MDHEN, CDR2 SYDVKM. The ends were cut back, 4 bases at V and 3 bases at J, with 10 bases in the middle. The CDR3 loop is CASSSDWLYEQYF. The CDR3 region has the DNA TGTGCCAGCAGTTCTGACTGGCTCTACGAGCAGTACTTC.

This clone was picked up a small number of times. The rearrangement links TRBV6-1 to TRBJ2-6, with TRBD1 identical over 7 bases. The CDR3 covers 15 residues. From germline, CDR1 is MNHNS and CDR2 SASEGT. J gave up 2 bases and V 2 bases, and 0 bases lay outside the gene matches. For the CDR3, the DNA is TGTGCCAGCAGTGAAACAGGGGCTGGGGCCAACGTCCTGACTTTC. This gives the protein CASSETGAGANVLTF.

V is TRBV12-5 and J is TRBJ2-1, with 15 nucleotides matching TRBD2. V shed 6 bases and J 1 base; nucleotides not matched to a gene: 7. The CDR3 contains 18 residues. Germline values: CDR1 LGHNT, CDR2 FRNRAP. The DNA for the CDR3 is TGTGCTAGTGGCTCGGGACTAGCGGGAGGTGGGTCCTACAATGAGCAGTTCTTC. Amino acid sequence: CASGSGLAGGGSYNEQFF.

The chain joins TRBV6-5 to TRBJ2-4; 11 bases line up with TRBD2. Trimming cost V 6 bases and J 5 bases; bases outside gene matches: 3. The CDR3 contains 14 residues. Germline CDR1 MNHEY, CDR2 SVGAGI. The CDR3: CASRPGLAENIQYF. The CDR3 nucleotides are TGTGCCAGCAGGCCGGGACTAGCGGAAAACATTCAGTACTTC.

J is TRBJ2-4 and V is TRBV20-1, with 8 bases aligning to TRBD1. J was trimmed by 2 bases and V by 3 bases; bases with no gene match: 6. The CDR3 sequence is 15 residues long. Germline assignment: CDR1 DFQATT and CDR2 SNEGSKA (reference sequence). This chain's CDR3 is CSASDDRGTKNIQYF. CDR3 sequence (DNA): TGCAGTGCTAGTGATGACAGGGGCACCAAAAACATTCAGTACTTC.

The sample holds one count of this clone. This sequence joins TRBV5-1 and TRBJ2-7; the D is unclear. Between the trimmed V and J ends, which lost 4 bases and 3 bases, there was a span of 17 bases. This CDR3 is 15 amino acids long. Germline lookup yields CDR1 SGHRS and CDR2 YFSETQ. The DNA for the CDR3 is TGCGCCAGCAGCGTCGACACGGCAACGATCTACGAGCAGTACTTC. Translation: CASSVDTATIYEQYF.

J is TRBJ1-4 and V is TRBV30; D may be TRBD1 (5 bases). CDR3 size: 13 residues. CDR1 is GTSNPN and CDR2 is SVGIG in the germline V gene (reference sequence). V lost 6 bases and J 8 bases, leaving 16 bases between the germline ends. In DNA form, the CDR3 reads TGTGCCTGTGCTTCTCAGGGAGGGGAAAAACTGTTTTTT. This codes for CACASQGGEKLFF. Combining the CDR3 with reference TRBV30 and TRBJ1-4 gives the whole variable domain SQTIHQWPATLVQPVGSPLSLECTVEGTSNPNLYWYRQAAGRGLQLLFYSVGIGQISSEVPQNLSASRPQDRQFILSSKKLLLSDSGFYLCACASQGGEKLFFGSGTQLSVL.

The chain couples TRBV5-6 to TRBJ2-2; 10 nucleotides align to TRBD2. Per germline, CDR1 SGHDT and CDR2 YYEEEE. The V segment lost 0 bases and the J segment 6 bases; nucleotides outside the gene matches: 8. The length of the CDR3 is 17 residues. The CDR3 region has the DNA TGTGCCAGCAGCTTGGCACTAGCGGGATCCATCGCCGGGGAGCTGTTTTTT. Translating it yields CASSLALAGSIAGELFF.

The rearrangement links TRBV7-2 to TRBJ1-5; possibly TRBD1 for D (6 bases). The length of the CDR3 is 17 residues. V dropped 0 bases and J dropped 9 bases, with 21 bases sitting between them. The V gene's germline CDR1 is SGHTA and CDR2 FQGNSA. This CDR3 is CASSLAPGGASLRPQHF. The CDR3 DNA reads as TGTGCCAGCAGCTTAGCACCCGGGGGGGCGAGTCTCCGGCCCCAGCATTTT.

The V and J genes are TRBV7-8 and TRBJ2-1, with D unresolved. V lost 2 bases and J lost 6, with 11 bases in between. Germline values: CDR1 SGHVS, CDR2 FQNEAQ. The CDR3 length is 14 residues. The CDR3 region has the DNA TGTGCCAGCAGCTTACGGGTAGTTCGCAATGAGCAGTTCTTC. Amino acid sequence: CASSLRVVRNEQFF.

CDR3 amino acids: CASSYSGGSDSYEQYF. The CDR3 DNA is TGTGCCAGCAGTTACTCGGGCGGGAGTGATTCCTACGAGCAGTACTTC. The rearrangement joins TRBV6-5 to TRBJ2-7, with 7 bases fitting TRBD2. CDR1 MNHEY and CDR2 SVGAGI come from the germline V gene. The CDR3 covers 16 residues. V shed 0 bases, J shed 1 base, and the junction held 6 bases outside the gene matches.

The rearrangement joins TRBV19 to TRBJ1-4; TRBD1 agrees at 7 bases. Germline values: CDR1 LNHDA, CDR2 SQIVND (reference sequence). The CDR3 sequence is 16 residues long. Unmatched junction bases numbered 7, after V lost 4 bases and J lost 2 bases. The CDR3 spells CASSRLQGWTNEKLFF. Here the CDR3 DNA reads TGTGCCAGTAGTAGGTTACAGGGGTGGACTAATGAAAAACTGTTTTTT.

The chain carries TRBV18 and TRBJ1-2, with TRBD1 identical over 7 bases. The CDR3 consists of 14 residues. V lost 3 bases and J lost 3; bases outside the gene matches: 4. CDR1 and CDR2 from the germline V gene are KGHSH and LQKENI. The CDR3 bases are TGTGCCAGCTCACCCGGGACAGACCACTATGGCTACACCTTC. Amino acid sequence: CASSPGTDHYGYTF.

The gene calls are TRBV11-2 and TRBJ1-2; D remains unclear. V gave up 1 base and J gave up 7 bases, with 16 bases separating them. The V gene's germline CDR1 is SGHAT and CDR2 FQNNGV. The CDR3 sequence is 15 residues long. The CDR3 DNA reads as TGTGCCAGCAGCTTAGGGTCGGCAGTTAGGAGTGGCTACACCTTC. Translation: CASSLGSAVRSGYTF.

The J gene is TRBJ2-2, the V gene TRBV10-3; no firm D call. V was clipped by 2 bases and J by 4 bases, with 5 bases between them. The CDR3 is made up of 13 amino acids. CDR1 is ENHRY, CDR2 SYGVKD, per germline. Here the CDR3 DNA reads TGTGCCATCAGTGAGGATAGCACCGGGGAGCTGTTTTTT. Its translation: CAISEDSTGELFF.

V usage is TRBV27 and J usage is TRBJ2-7, with 9 bases lining up with TRBD1. The germline CDR1 and CDR2 sequences are MNHEY and SMNVEV (reference sequence). V shed 6 bases, J shed 3 bases, and the junction held 9 bases outside the gene matches. The CDR3 covers 15 residues. DNA of the CDR3: TGTGCCAGCAGCCAGGAGGGGACAGGGATCTACGAGCAGTACTTC. This sequence encodes CASSQEGTGIYEQYF.

This chain joins TRBV12-3 or TRBV12-4 and TRBJ2-5; 7 positions match TRBD1. The length of the CDR3 is 12 residues. V dropped 6 bases and J dropped 6; count of bases not matched to a gene: 4. For the CDR3, the DNA is TGTGCCAGCAGAGACAGGGTAAAGACCCAGTACTTC. It translates to CASRDRVKTQYF.

V gene TRBV5-1 combines with J gene TRBJ2-1, with TRBD2 as a possible D gene (6 bases). The CDR3 is 17 amino acids. Germline loops: CDR1 SGHRS, CDR2 YFSETQ. Trimming pared 4 bases from V and 0 bases from J, leaving 17 bases between. Here the CDR3 reads CASSIAGTSSSYNEQFF. The CDR3 bases are TGCGCCAGCAGCATAGCCGGGACTTCGAGCTCCTACAATGAGCAGTTCTTC.

The chain is built from TRBV10-3 and TRBJ2-1; D is perhaps TRBD2 (6 bases). Trimming cost V 0 bases and J 0 bases, with 15 bases left between them. The germline V gene encodes CDR1 ENHRY and CDR2 SYGVKD. This CDR3 is built from 18 residues. The CDR3 region is CAISESGRKGLSYNEQFF. The CDR3 nucleotides read TGTGCCATCAGTGAGTCGGGCAGGAAGGGACTCTCCTACAATGAGCAGTTCTTC.

The chain is built from TRBV3-1 (or the pseudogene TRBV3-2) and TRBJ1-1; possibly TRBD1 for D (5 bases). The CDR3 runs to 15 residues. The V and J ends lost 0 bases and 4 bases respectively, with 12 bases between them. CDR1 and CDR2 (germline): LGHDT, YNNKEL (reference sequence). The CDR3 spells CASSQDGGDGTEAFF. The CDR3 DNA sequence: TGTGCCAGCAGCCAAGACGGGGGTGACGGCACTGAAGCTTTCTTT.

This rearrangement joins TRBV7-3 to TRBJ2-5; tentative D call: TRBD1 (5 bases). The CDR3 length is 12 residues. From germline, CDR1 is SGHTA and CDR2 FQGTGA. Deletions cut 4 bases from V and 5 bases from J, with 8 bases between. The CDR3 bases are TGTGCCAGCAGCTCCTCAGGGGAGACCCAGTACTTC. Translation gives CASSSSGETQYF.

This clone was seen only a few times. The chain recombines TRBV4-1 with TRBJ2-1; 7 positions agree with TRBD2. With V trimmed by 8 bases and J by 4 bases, 5 bases remained unmatched. In germline, CDR1 is MGHRA, CDR2 YSYEKL. CDR3 length: 13 residues. CDR3 region: CASGLADYNEQFF. In DNA form, the CDR3 reads TGCGCCAGCGGGCTAGCGGATTACAATGAGCAGTTCTTC.